This T cell receptor (beta chain) was found in a study of T cell responses to AZD1222 COVID-19 vaccine. On the study more broadly: Combined were second doses at about 4 or about 12 weeks.

Concerning this clone: No antigen is known for it.

Study-wide findings and caveats: Repertoire sampling happened only post peak T cell response. A mostly white British donor set with more females was recruited, and clonal diversity was possibly underestimated.

V shed 4 bases and J 5 bases; nucleotides not matched to a gene: 5. This CDR3 has 13 amino acids. Germline V gene data show CDR1 as MNHEY and CDR2 as SVGAGI. Libraries were prepared by immunoSEQ multiplex PCR; TCRdb keeps only in-frame clonotypes and omits some of them. This sample has some 150,000 clones, with under 95% found just once. The input for sequencing was peripheral blood, taken on day 0 of AZD1222 vaccination. The TCR was taken from an adult in good health. This rearrangement joins TRBV6-5 to TRBJ2-7; 7 positions match TRBD1. The CDR3 region is CASSSYRGNEQYF. In DNA form, the CDR3 reads TGTGCCAGCAGTTCTTACAGGGGCAACGAGCAGTACTTC.